The subject of this entry is one T cell receptor beta chain. Antigen unknown. This specimen comes from a study of cytomegalovirus exposure and HLA in healthy donors. About the study: Unique TCRs from HLA-typed donors, roughly 87 million of them, were held in an early data release. Study-wide results and caveats: Using a false discovery rate of 0.05, a later analysis showed that 16,951 TCR beta sequences were associated with HLA alleles. Later analysis demonstrated an association between a missense DCLRE1C variant and TCR beta V- and J-gene trimming.

With 60 Vbeta and 13 Jbeta primers, the PCR was carried out. Clones were sequenced by immunoSEQ multiplex PCR, and TCRdb holds only the in-frame ones, with some missing. This sample has some 90,000 clones, with roughly four fifths found just once. The CDR3 has 16 residues. Trimming removed 6 bases from V and 5 bases from J, with 20 bases in between. Germline-derived CDR1 and CDR2 are MNHEY and SMNVEV (reference sequence). Sequencing used PBMCs. The chain recombines TRBV27 with TRBJ1-5, with TRBD1 as a possible D gene (5 bases). This clonotype was obtained from a man aged 25 to 40 in good health and CMV-seronegative. DNA for the CDR3: TGTGCCAGCAGGCCGGGTGGGCGGGACGGCTATCAGCCCCAGCATTTT. It is translated as CASRPGGRDGYQPQHF.